The rows below give T cell receptor beta chains drawn from one sample of a study of T-cell reconstitution after alpha-beta-depleted transplantation in children. TCRdb passed the PCR reads through MiXCR, listing each CDR3 protein once. The top ten clones hold approximately 28% of a sample with about 230,000 distinct CDR3 sequences, about 11% of them seen once. The sequenced sample was PBMCs, obtained before TCRalphabeta/CD19-depleted stem cell transplant. The receptor source for this set is a child in the first two years of life with acute myeloid leukemia, due to receive a stem cell transplant. The CDR3 runs from the conserved cysteine through the conserved F or W.

TRBV12-3/TRBV12-4	TRBJ2-6	CASSLLAGSGANVLTF
TRBV6-2/TRBV6-3	TRBJ1-1	CASSYSRVTEAFF
TRBV20-1	TRBJ2-7	CSAWDRGAYEQYF
TRBV29-1	TRBJ2-2	CSVEITLNTGELFF
TRBV4-1	TRBJ1-5	CASSQDPMQPQHF
TRBV7-2	TRBJ2-1	CASSGNRVPYNEQFF
TRBV5-1	TRBJ2-2	CASSLDSGIAGELFF
TRBV12-3/TRBV12-4	TRBJ1-2	CASSLERDRGYGYTF
TRBV28	TRBJ2-7	CASSLTSRFYEQYF
TRBV5-1	TRBJ2-3	CASSKTGWTDTQYF
TRBV7-9	TRBJ2-7	CASSLGRQASYEQYF
TRBV7-6	TRBJ1-1	CASSSSGLGTGNNRDTEAFF
TRBV20-1	TRBJ2-3	CSARLDTTDTQYF
TRBV5-1	TRBJ2-5	CASSPLRLQETQYF
TRBV20-1	TRBJ1-3	CSAGQGSGNTIYF
TRBV20-1	TRBJ1-4	CSAPHTQMKRLFF
TRBV24-1	TRBJ2-1	CATSDSGTSGRAFFYNEQFF
TRBV12-3/TRBV12-4	TRBJ2-1	CAISLGVSGERNEQFF
TRBV5-1	TRBJ2-3	CASSLAPGQGATDTQYF
TRBV29-1	TRBJ2-7	CSVEGGSGDPYEQYF
TRBV20-1	TRBJ1-3	CSALQGSRDTIYF
TRBV10-3	TRBJ2-3	CAISESSGRGTDTQYF
TRBV9	TRBJ2-1	CASSAQFF
TRBV29-1	TRBJ1-5	CSVSNRANQPQHF
TRBV2	TRBJ2-2	CARTHGQGTNTGELFF
TRBV15	TRBJ2-1	CATSRDRGRFNEQFF
TRBV5-1	TRBJ2-7	CASREGFWSSYEQYF
TRBV19	TRBJ1-5	CASSWGRREPQHF
TRBV9	TRBJ2-1	CASSPSIAGGNEQFF
TRBV5-1	TRBJ2-2	CASSSPRKLPNTGELFF
TRBV6-6	TRBJ2-1	CASTLLAYNEQFF
TRBV7-9	TRBJ2-5	CASSLEGGEETQYF
TRBV2	TRBJ2-1	CAGRTSGGSNEQFF
TRBV5-6	TRBJ2-6	CASSNTPSTDPFGANVLTF
TRBV7-9	TRBJ1-1	CASSFGALDTEAFF
TRBV10-2	TRBJ1-1	CASSDRVMNTEAFF
TRBV24-1	TRBJ2-3	CATSDGTGWATDTQYF
TRBV5-1	TRBJ2-1	CASSSLAGGYNEQFF
TRBV29-1	TRBJ2-3	CSVEDRARTDTQYF
TRBV7-2	TRBJ1-2	CASSLKTGGGGYTF
TRBV29-1	TRBJ1-1	CSVRWGGGTEAFF
TRBV10-3	TRBJ2-3	CAIRHQLGKGFNTQYF
TRBV14	TRBJ2-1	CASSQVGNNEQFF
TRBV7-3	TRBJ2-2	CASSLEGSGELFF
TRBV6-1	TRBJ2-1	CASRDLYRNEQFF
TRBV12-3/TRBV12-4	TRBJ1-5	CASDYLQPQHF
TRBV7-3	TRBJ2-1	CASSHSVSSYNEQFF
TRBV6-2/TRBV6-3	TRBJ2-2	CASSTVTGELFF
TRBV20-1	TRBJ2-5	CSAARDAQETQYF
TRBV3-1	TRBJ2-3	CASSQVRLARPSDTQYF
TRBV6-5	TRBJ1-5	CASSPQSFSNQPQHF
TRBV5-1	TRBJ2-5	CASSLYMDPDTQYF
TRBV15	TRBJ1-4	CATSRVVGTNEKLFF